This T cell receptor (beta chain) stems from a study of Graves' ophthalmopathy and Graves' hyperthyroidism. This clonotype was seen repeatedly, ten times or more. TCR beta CDR3 amplification used RNA transcripts. Following a first-round RT-PCR that used HTBI primers, a second-round multiplex PCR was carried out. TCRdb itself ran the multiplex PCR reads through MiXCR, one entry per CDR3 protein. The sample records over a million distinct CDR3 sequences, less than 45% being singletons. There are 16 residues in the CDR3. V lost 5 bases, J lost 6 bases, and 22 bases lay in between. Germline values: CDR1 SSHAT, CDR2 FNYEAQ (reference sequence).

This chain uses TRBV7-7 with TRBJ2-5; the D call may be TRBD1 or TRBD2 (5 bases each). The receptor was derived from an adult man with Graves' hyperthyroidism. The sample was peripheral blood or thyroid tissue (not recorded which). The CDR3 DNA follows: TGTGCCAGCAGCAAAGCGGTGGGTGCAGGGCCGAAGACCCAGTACTTC. This gives the protein CASSKAVGAGPKTQYF.